The T cell receptor (beta chain) described here comes from a study of early T cells in non-severe SARS-CoV-2 infection. Looking at the study overall: Unpaired chains resulted from sequencing bulk RNA of unsorted whole blood.

The TCR library protocol was used to attach unique molecular identifiers. These identifiers were attached to individual cDNA molecules. TCRdb itself ran the 5' RACE reads through MiXCR, one entry per CDR3 protein. This sample has 90,000 to 120,000 distinct CDR3 sequences; over 8.5% occur once, and the top ten carry 6.5% to 8%. Trimming cost V 6 bases and J 4 bases, with 25 bases left between them. The CDR3 runs 17 residues. Per the germline V gene, CDR1 is SGHDT and CDR2 is YYEEEE. This clonotype appeared many times. The antigen is not known. General study results and limits: The study's VDJdb matching favored anti-spike CD8 responses and missed private and CD4 specificities.

This TCR came from an adult who was a healthcare worker with PCR-confirmed SARS-CoV-2 infection or an uninfected control (not recorded which). The sample comprised whole blood. The chain carries TRBV5-6 and TRBJ1-1; maybe TRBD1 (5 bases). The CDR3 nucleotides are TGTGCCAGCACCCTAATAGATAGGGGATTTGAAGGCACTGAAGCTTTCTTT. As protein: CASTLIDRGFEGTEAFF.